This T cell receptor beta chain was documented in a study of OX40 agonist ivuxolimab in advanced cancers. Assay used: immunoSEQ multiplex PCR; TCRdb lists only in-frame clones, some missing. The sample shows some 80,000 clones, around nine tenths of them seen only once. Notes on this clone: Its antigen is currently unknown.

The study, taken as a whole, reports: Patients with a partial response at 0.1-3.0 mg/kg had among the lowest clonal expansion.

Sequenced here: CD4+ or CD8+ T cells sorted from blood, sampled in a trial of the OX40 agonist ivuxolimab. The clonotype originates from an adult with an advanced solid tumor such as melanoma, head and neck, liver or kidney cancer.

The CDR3 bases are TGTGCCAGCAGTCTGGGGGCGGTCCAAGAGACCCAGTACTTC. Encoded protein: CASSLGAVQETQYF. This chain uses TRBV2 with TRBJ2-5; maybe TRBD1 (6 bases). V lost 5 bases, J lost 1 base, and 11 bases lay in between. CDR1 is SNHLY, CDR2 FYNNEI, per germline. This CDR3 is built from 14 residues.